These T cell receptor beta chains were read from a single sample in a study of CD8+ T cells in alopecia areata. Profiling relied on immunoSEQ multiplex PCR, and the TCRdb table lists in-frame clones only, not all of them. The table lists over 200,000 clones, about three fifths of them singletons. The sample here was CD4+ T cells sorted from blood, taken at week 0. The receptors stem from a human donor with alopecia areata. Each CDR3 is given without its conserved first and last residue.

cdr3_aa: ATSRGGSLYEQY; v_call: TRBV15; cdr3_length: 12
cdr3_aa: SVQGVAYEQY; v_call: TRBV29-1; cdr3_length: 10
cdr3_aa: ASGLLAGADTQY; v_call: TRBV6-5; cdr3_length: 12
cdr3_aa: ASVPGLGAKNIQY; v_call: TRBV2; cdr3_length: 13
cdr3_aa: ASSFRPGDSPLH; v_call: TRBV7-2; cdr3_length: 12
cdr3_aa: ASSLPSTTPARGYT; v_call: TRBV7-9; cdr3_length: 14
cdr3_aa: ASSQDSWASGANEQY; v_call: TRBV4-1; cdr3_length: 15
cdr3_aa: ASSLLWGRVGDYGYT; v_call: TRBV7-8; cdr3_length: 15
cdr3_aa: ASSPEAGGPYEQY; v_call: TRBV11-2; cdr3_length: 13
cdr3_aa: ASSPGRTTYNEQF; v_call: TRBV5-1; cdr3_length: 13
cdr3_aa: ASSVLPGRDRSSYEQY; v_call: TRBV25-1; cdr3_length: 16
cdr3_aa: SVAPGASFGYEQY; v_call: TRBV29-1; cdr3_length: 13
cdr3_aa: SVDESFTDTQY; v_call: TRBV29-1; cdr3_length: 11
cdr3_aa: ASSLAQRSMNTEAF; v_call: TRBV5-1; cdr3_length: 14